The present entry profiles one TCR beta chain with its context. Its specific antigen is unknown. No base quality information exists; no much larger clone differs at one position. The intended sense of this specimen's time point label: about 28 days (+/-7) after the second vaccine dose. AZD1222 recipients whose second dose came at about 4 weeks and those whose second dose came at about 12 weeks were combined into one group, since spike-specific TCR depth and breadth did not differ between the two schedules. Samples from vaccinated people were obtained from the UK trials COV001 and COV002, which included a single-blind randomized controlled phase 2/3 trial of AZD1222 (ChAdOx1 nCoV-19) in healthy adults. Trial participant PBMC samples were collected at day 0 and day 28 after the second dose for TCRbeta chain sequencing. CDR1 SGDLS and CDR2 YYNGEE are derived from the germline V gene. The CDR3 covers 16 residues, taking in both the cysteine and the phenylalanine. Just the 48-base CDR3 DNA is kept, in frame starting at base 1. Germline trimming amounts to 7 bases on V and 1 base on J, with 7 as the count of junction bases outside the gene matches.

These data are taken from a study of T cell responses to AZD1222 COVID-19 vaccine (dated by TCRdb to about 2021). About the full investigation: TCR sequencing covered 230 to 250 trial participants: about 210 given two doses of AZD1222 and around 25 given two doses of MenACWY control vaccine. Enrollment into the trials was organized by age into subgroups of 18-55, 56-69 and 70-plus years, and those subgroups contained roughly 150, 30 and 60 TCR-sequenced participants, respectively. Overall study outcomes, separate from this receptor: After two AZD1222 doses, spike-specific TCR breadth and depth were significantly higher than at day 0 and than in MenACWY recipients. The vaccine-associated CD4 TCRs covered the entire spike protein, and the dominant responses fell in regions 160-218 and 743-854. Participants were mostly white British, with more females than males. The authors suggested clonal diversity may have been underestimated. Because no day 14 peak-response samples were available, the repertoires could be characterized only after the peak T cell response. Epitopes outside the regions mutated in the B.1.351 and B.1.1.7 variants were reportedly recognized by nearly half of the unique spike-specific TCRs. In the small 56-69-year group, the increase in depth fell short of significance, most likely because of low power. Conclusions about previously exposed vaccinees were limited because only six AZD1222 recipients were SARS-CoV-2 seropositive at baseline.

The CDR3 regions of human TCRbeta chains were analyzed by immunosequencing. Regarding the original processing steps: Repertoire TCRs were matched against a reference library of SARS-CoV-2-specific TCRs generated with the MIRA antigen-specificity platform. Breadth meant the fraction of unique TCRs that were SARS-CoV-2-associated, whereas depth meant the fraction of total T cells that were SARS-CoV-2-associated. Using the MIRA data, every spike-specific TCR was mapped to the spike region that the TCR reacted to and assigned to either a CD4 or a CD8 class. Log10-transformed breadth and depth values were compared by one-way ANOVA with Sidak's multiple comparisons tests. Entries here come from immuneACCESS through TCRdb and include only in-frame sequences with V and J called. Some clones fail to appear in such tables; in the studies checked, an unresolved V gene covers under half of the shortfall, and the cause of the remainder is unknown. For V, J and clone size, that table is used; D and trimming come from the DNA. The sample contains some 79,000 clones, around 81% of them found a single time. Together, the top ten hold about 46% of the sample.

The TCR comes from an adult who received the AZD1222 COVID-19 vaccine. Here the sequenced sample was peripheral blood, taken 28 days after the second AZD1222 dose. This chain is built from TRBV9 and TRBJ2-2, with TRBD2 identical over 10 junction bases. The nucleotides read TGTGCCAGCGGACTAGCGGCGACGAAGAACACCGGGGAGCTGTTTTTT. This is translated as CASGLAATKNTGELFF.